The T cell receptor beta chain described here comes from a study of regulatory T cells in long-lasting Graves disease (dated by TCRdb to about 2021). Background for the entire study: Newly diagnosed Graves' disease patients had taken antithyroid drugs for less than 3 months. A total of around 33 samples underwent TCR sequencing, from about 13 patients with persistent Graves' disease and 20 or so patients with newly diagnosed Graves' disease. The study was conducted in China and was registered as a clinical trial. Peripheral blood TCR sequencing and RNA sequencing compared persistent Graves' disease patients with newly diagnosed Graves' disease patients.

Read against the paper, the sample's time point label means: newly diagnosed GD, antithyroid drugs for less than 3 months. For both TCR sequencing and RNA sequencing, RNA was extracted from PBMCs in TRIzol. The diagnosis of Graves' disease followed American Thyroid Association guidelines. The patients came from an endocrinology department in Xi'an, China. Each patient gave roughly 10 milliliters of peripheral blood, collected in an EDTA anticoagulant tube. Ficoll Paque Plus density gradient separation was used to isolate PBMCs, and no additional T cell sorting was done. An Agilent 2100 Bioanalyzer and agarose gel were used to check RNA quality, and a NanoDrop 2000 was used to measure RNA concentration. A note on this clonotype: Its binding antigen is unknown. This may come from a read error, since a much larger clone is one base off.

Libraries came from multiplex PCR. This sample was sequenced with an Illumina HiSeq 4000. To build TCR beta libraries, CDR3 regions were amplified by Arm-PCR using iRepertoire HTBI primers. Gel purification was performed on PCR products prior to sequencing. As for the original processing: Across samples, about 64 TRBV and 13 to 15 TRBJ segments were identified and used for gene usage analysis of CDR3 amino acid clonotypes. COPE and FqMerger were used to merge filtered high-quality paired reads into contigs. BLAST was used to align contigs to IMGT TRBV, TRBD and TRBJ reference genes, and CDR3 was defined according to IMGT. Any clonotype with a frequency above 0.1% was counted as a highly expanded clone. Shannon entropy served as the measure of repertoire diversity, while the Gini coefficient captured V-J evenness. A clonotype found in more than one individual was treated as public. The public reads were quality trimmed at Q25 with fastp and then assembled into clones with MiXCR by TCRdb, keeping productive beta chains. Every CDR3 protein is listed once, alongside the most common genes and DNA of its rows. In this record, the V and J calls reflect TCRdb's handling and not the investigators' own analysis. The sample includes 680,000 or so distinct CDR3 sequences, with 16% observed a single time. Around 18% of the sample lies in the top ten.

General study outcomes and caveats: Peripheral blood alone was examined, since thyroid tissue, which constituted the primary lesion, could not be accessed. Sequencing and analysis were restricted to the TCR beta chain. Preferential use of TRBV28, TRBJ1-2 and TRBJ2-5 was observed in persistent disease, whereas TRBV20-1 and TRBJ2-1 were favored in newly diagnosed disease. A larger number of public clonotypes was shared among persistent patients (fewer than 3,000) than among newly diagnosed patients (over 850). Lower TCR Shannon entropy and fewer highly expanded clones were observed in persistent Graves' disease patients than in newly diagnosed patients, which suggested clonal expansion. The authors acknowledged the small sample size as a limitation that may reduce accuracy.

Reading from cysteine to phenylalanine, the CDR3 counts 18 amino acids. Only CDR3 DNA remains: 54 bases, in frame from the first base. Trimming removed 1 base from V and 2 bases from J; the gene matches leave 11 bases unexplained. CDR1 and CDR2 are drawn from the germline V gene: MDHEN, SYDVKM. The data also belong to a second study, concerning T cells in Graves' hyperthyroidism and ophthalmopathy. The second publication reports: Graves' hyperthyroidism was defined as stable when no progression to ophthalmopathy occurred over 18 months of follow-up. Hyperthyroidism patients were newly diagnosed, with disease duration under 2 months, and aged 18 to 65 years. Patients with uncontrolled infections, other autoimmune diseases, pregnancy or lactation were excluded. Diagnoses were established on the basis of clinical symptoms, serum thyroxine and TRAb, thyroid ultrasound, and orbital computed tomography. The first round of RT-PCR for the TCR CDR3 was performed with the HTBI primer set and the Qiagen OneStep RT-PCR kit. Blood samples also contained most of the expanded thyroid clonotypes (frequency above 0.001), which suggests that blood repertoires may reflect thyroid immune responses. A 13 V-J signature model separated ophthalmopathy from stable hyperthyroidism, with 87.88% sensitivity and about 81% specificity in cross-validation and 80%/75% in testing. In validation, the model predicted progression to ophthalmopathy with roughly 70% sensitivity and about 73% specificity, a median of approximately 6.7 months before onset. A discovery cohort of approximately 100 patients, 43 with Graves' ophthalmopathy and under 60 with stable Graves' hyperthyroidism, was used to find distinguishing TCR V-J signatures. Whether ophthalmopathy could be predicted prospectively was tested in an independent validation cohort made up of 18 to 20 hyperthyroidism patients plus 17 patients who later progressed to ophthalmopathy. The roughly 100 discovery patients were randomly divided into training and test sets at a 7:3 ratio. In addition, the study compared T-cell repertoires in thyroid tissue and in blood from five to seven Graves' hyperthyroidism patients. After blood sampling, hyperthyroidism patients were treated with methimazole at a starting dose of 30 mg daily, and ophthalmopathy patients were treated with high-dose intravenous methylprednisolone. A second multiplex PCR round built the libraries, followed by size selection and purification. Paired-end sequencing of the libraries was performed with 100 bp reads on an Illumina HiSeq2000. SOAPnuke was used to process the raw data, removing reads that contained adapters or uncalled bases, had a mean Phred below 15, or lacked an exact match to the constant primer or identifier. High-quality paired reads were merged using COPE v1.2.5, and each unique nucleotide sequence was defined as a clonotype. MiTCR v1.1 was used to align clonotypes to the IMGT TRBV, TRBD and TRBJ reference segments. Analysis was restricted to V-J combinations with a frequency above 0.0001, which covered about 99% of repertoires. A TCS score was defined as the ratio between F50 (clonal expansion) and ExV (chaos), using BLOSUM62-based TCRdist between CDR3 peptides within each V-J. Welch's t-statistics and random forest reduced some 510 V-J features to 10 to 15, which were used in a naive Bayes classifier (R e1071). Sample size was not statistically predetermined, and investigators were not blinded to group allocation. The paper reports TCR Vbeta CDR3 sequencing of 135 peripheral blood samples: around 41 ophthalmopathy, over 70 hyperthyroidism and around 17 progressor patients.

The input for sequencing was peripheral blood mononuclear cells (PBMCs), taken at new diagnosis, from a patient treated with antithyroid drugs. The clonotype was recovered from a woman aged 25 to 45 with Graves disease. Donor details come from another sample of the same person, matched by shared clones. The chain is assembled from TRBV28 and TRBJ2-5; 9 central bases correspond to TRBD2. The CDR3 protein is CASSLYSGREGGQETQYF. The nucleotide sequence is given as TGTGCCAGCAGTTTATATAGCGGGAGAGAGGGAGGGCAAGAGACCCAGTACTTC.